Below, 5 T cell receptor beta chains from the same sample are listed, as sequenced in a study of blood T cell repertoires in COVID-19. Sequencing used immunoSEQ multiplex PCR; TCRdb keeps in-frame clones, though not all of them. Among 130,000 to 150,000 clones, roughly 80% were seen once, and the ten largest hold 38%. Sample: peripheral blood. The receptors shown here come from a human donor in a cohort sampled during active COVID-19.

CDR3 nucleotides: TGTGCCAGTAGATATCAGGGGAACACTGAAGCTTTCTTT. Its protein is CASRYQGNTEAFF. This rearrangement joins TRBV19 to TRBJ1-1, with a weak D call TRBD1 (5 bases). The CDR3 loop spans 13 amino acids. Germline lookup yields CDR1 LNHDA and CDR2 SQIVND (reference sequence). V lost 6 bases to trimming and J lost 1 base, with 9 bases between them.

This sequence joins TRBV18 and TRBJ2-7, with a weak D call TRBD1 (5 bases). Per the germline V gene, CDR1 is KGHSH and CDR2 is LQKENI. The CDR3 contains 13 residues. Trimming removed 2 bases at V and 7 bases at J, with 12 bases between. The CDR3 sequence is CASSPGALGEQYF. In DNA, the CDR3 is TGTGCCAGCTCACCAGGGGCCCTGGGAGAGCAGTACTTC.

The V and J genes are TRBV19 and TRBJ2-2, with 11 bases lining up with TRBD2. In germline, CDR1 is LNHDA, CDR2 SQIVND (reference sequence). The CDR3 extends over 19 amino acids. Germline trimming cut 3 bases from V and 1 base from J; bases unmatched to any gene: 10. The CDR3 coding sequence is TGTGCCAGTAGTATTTTTTGGTCACTAGCGGGGGTGAACACCGGGGAGCTGTTTTTT. It codes for CASSIFWSLAGVNTGELFF. Using reference TRBV19 and TRBJ2-2 for the parts outside the CDR3, the full variable domain is DGGITQSPKYLFRKEGQNVTLSCEQNLNHDAMYWYRQDPGQGLRLIYYSQIVNDFQKGDIAEGYSVSREKKESFPLTVTSAQKNPTAFYLCASSIFWSLAGVNTGELFFGEGSRLTVL.

This clone was recorded once. This chain links TRBV7-8 with TRBJ2-5, with D unresolved. Looked up from germline, CDR1 is SGHVS and CDR2 is FQNEAQ. The CDR3 runs to 12 residues. The germline V and J ends were trimmed by 3 bases and 4 bases, with 6 bases remaining between them. The CDR3 region has the DNA TGTGCCAGCAGCTTCCCCCGAGAGACCCAGTACTTC. Protein sequence: CASSFPRETQYF.

In its sample, this clone was seen once. Written as DNA, the CDR3 is TGTGCCAGCAGCTCTCAGCGGGGGAACACCGGGGAGCTGTTTTTT. Translation gives CASSSQRGNTGELFF. V usage is TRBV7-2 and J usage is TRBJ2-2; 7 bases fit TRBD2. The trim removed 4 bases at V and 1 base at J, leaving 3 bases unmatched. This CDR3 comprises 15 residues. Germline V CDR1 and CDR2: SGHTA, FQGNSA.